This T cell receptor (beta chain) was retrieved from a study of T-cell memory formation after mild COVID-19. Findings and limits, study-wide: Shrinking CD4+ clones were chiefly CM and EM; CD8+ ones were chiefly EMRA. Clones that shrank (day 15 to 85) were balanced CD4/CD8, whereas later expanders leaned CD4+. Cross-reactive memory seemingly joined, as some responding clones were found in pre-infection memory. Confirmation of SARS-CoV-2 specificity was lacking for second-wave clones peaking day 37.

Germline CDR1 SGHRS, CDR2 YFSETQ. The CDR3 is made up of 14 amino acids. Trimming stripped 4 bases from V and 1 base from J, with 8 bases between. This clonotype showed up just a few times. Its antigen is not known. MiXCR, run by TCRdb on the 5' RACE reads, gives a single entry per CDR3 protein. The sample gives 25,000 to 30,000 distinct CDR3 sequences, about 16% of which show up once; 1.4% is in the top ten. The chain recombines TRBV5-1 with TRBJ2-2, with D unclear. This receptor was obtained from an adult who had mild COVID-19 (a few samples of this study predate the infection). Cell type and time point are not known. The specimen sequenced was PBMCs or a T cell subset sorted from them (not recorded which). In DNA, the CDR3 is TGCGCCAGCAGCCCAGGAATGAACACCGGGGAGCTGTTTTTT. Encoded protein: CASSPGMNTGELFF. The variable domain in full, completed from reference TRBV5-1 and TRBJ2-2, reads KAGVTQTPRYLIKTRGQQVTLSCSPISGHRSVSWYQQTPGQGLQFLFEYFSETQRNKGNFPGRFSGRQFSNSRSEMNVSTLELGDSALYLCASSPGMNTGELFFGEGSRLTVL.